This T cell receptor beta chain came from a study of early T cells in non-severe SARS-CoV-2 infection. Trimming pared 5 bases from V and 3 bases from J, leaving 16 bases between. CDR3 size: 15 residues. The germline gives CDR1 ENHRY, CDR2 SYGVKD. This clonotype was found many times. TCRdb used MiXCR to reprocess the 5' RACE reads, holding one entry per CDR3 protein. Among about 77,000 distinct CDR3 sequences listed, 8.5% to 10% were seen once. This clonotype originated in an adult who was a healthcare worker with PCR-confirmed SARS-CoV-2 infection or an uninfected control (not recorded which). This sequence joins TRBV10-3 and TRBJ1-1; possible D gene TRBD1, 5 bases. The source material was whole blood. DNA for the CDR3: TGTGCCATCAGTACCGGCAGGGTGAGGGACACTGAAGCTTTCTTT. This encodes CAISTGRVRDTEAFF.